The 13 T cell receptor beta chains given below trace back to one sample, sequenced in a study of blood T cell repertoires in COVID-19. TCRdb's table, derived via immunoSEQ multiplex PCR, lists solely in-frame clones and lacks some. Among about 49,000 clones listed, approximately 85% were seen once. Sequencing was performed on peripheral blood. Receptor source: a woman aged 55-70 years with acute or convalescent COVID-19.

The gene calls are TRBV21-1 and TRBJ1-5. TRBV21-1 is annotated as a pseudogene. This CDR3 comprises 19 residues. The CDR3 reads CASSKRRGRFQRGDQPQHF. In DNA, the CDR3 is TGTGCCAGCAGCAAAAGGAGGGGACGTTTCCAACGCGGGGATCAGCCCCAGCATTTT.

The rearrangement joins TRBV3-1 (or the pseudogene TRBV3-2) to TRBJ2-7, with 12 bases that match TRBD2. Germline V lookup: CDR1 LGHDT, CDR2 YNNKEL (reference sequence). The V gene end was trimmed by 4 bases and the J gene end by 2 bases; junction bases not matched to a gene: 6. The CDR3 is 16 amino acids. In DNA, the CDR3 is TGTGCCAGCAGCCTCCTGACTAGCGGGGGCGCCTACGAGCAGTACTTC. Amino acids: CASSLLTSGGAYEQYF.

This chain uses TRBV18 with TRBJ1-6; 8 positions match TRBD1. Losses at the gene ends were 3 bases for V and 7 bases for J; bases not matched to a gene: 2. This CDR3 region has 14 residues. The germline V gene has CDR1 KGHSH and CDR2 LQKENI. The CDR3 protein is CASSPDRENSPLHF. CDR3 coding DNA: TGTGCCAGCTCACCGGACAGGGAAAATTCACCCCTCCACTTT.

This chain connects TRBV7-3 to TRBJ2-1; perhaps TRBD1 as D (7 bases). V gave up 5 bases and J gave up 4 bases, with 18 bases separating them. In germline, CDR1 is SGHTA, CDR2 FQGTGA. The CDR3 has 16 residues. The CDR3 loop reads CASSAQGGGLYNEQFF. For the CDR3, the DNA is TGTGCCAGCAGCGCCCAGGGGGGCGGGTTATACAATGAGCAGTTCTTC. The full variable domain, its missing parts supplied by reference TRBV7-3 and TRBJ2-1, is GAGVSQTPSNKVTEKGKYVELRCDPISGHTALYWYRQSLGQGPEFLIYFQGTGAADDSGLPNDRFFAVRPEGSVSTLKIQRTERGDSAVYLCASSAQGGGLYNEQFFGPGTRLTVL.

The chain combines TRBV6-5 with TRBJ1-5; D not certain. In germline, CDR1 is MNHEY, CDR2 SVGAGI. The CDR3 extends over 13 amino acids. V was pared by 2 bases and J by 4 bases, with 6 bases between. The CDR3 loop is CASSYQINQPQHF. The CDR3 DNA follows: TGTGCCAGCAGTTACCAGATTAATCAGCCCCAGCATTTT.

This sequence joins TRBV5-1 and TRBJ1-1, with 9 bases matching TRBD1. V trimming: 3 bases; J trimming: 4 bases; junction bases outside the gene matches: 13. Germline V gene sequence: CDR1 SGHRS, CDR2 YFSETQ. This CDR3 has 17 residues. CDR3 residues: CASSYGQGSFTATEAFF. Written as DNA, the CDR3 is TGCGCCAGCAGCTACGGACAGGGGAGTTTTACGGCCACTGAAGCTTTCTTT.

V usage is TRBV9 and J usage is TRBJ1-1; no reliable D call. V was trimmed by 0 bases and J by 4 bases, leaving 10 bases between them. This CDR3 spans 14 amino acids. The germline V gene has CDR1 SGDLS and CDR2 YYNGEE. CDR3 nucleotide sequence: TGTGCCAGCAGCGTAGGAGGCGGGAGCACTGAAGCTTTCTTT. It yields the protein CASSVGGGSTEAFF.

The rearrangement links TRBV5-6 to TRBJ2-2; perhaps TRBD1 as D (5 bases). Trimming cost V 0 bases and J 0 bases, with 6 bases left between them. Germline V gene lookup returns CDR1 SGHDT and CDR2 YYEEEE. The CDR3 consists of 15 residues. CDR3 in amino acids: CASSLAGPNTGELFF. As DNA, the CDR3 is TGTGCCAGCAGCTTGGCAGGGCCGAACACCGGGGAGCTGTTTTTT. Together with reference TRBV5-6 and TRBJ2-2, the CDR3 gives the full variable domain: DAGVTQSPTHLIKTRGQQVTLRCSPKSGHDTVSWYQQALGQGPQFIFQYYEEEERQRGNFPDRFSGHQFPNYSSELNVNALLLGDSALYLCASSLAGPNTGELFFGEGSRLTVL.

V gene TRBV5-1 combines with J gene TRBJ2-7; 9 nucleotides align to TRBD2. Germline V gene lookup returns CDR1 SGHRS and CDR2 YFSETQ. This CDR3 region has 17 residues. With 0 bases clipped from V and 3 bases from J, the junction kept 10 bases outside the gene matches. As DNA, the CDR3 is TGCGCCAGCAGCTTGGTGAAGGGGGTAGCGGGGGACTACGAGCAGTACTTC. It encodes CASSLVKGVAGDYEQYF. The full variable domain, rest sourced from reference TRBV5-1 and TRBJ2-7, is KAGVTQTPRYLIKTRGQQVTLSCSPISGHRSVSWYQQTPGQGLQFLFEYFSETQRNKGNFPGRFSGRQFSNSRSEMNVSTLELGDSALYLCASSLVKGVAGDYEQYFGPGTRLTVT.

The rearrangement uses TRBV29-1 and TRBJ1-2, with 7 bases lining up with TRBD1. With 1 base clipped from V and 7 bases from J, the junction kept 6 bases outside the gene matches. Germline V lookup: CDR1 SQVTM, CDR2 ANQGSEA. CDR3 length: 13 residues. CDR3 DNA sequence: TGCAGCGTTGAAGGGGACAGAGCCCCTGGCTACACCTTC. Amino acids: CSVEGDRAPGYTF.

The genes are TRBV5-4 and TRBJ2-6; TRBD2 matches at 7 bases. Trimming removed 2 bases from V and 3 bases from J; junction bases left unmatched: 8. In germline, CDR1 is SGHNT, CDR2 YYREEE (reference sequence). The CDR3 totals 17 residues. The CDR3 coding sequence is TGTGCCAGCAGCTTAGAGACTAGCAATTATGGGGCCAACGTCCTGACTTTC. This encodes CASSLETSNYGANVLTF. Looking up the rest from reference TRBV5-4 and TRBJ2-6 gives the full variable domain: ETGVTQSPTHLIKTRGQQVTLRCSSQSGHNTVSWYQQALGQGPQFIFQYYREEENGRGNFPPRFSGLQFPNYSSELNVNALELDDSALYLCASSLETSNYGANVLTFGAGSRLTVL.

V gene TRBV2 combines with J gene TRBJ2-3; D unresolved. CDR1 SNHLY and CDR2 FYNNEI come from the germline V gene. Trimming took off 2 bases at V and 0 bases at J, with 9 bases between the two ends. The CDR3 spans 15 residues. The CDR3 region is CASSENQLSTDTQYF. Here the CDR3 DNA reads TGTGCCAGCAGTGAAAACCAGTTAAGCACAGATACGCAGTATTTT.

Written as DNA, the CDR3 is TGTGCCAGCAGCACAAAGGACAGGGGCACTGAAGCTTTCTTT. Translated, it gives CASSTKDRGTEAFF. The genes are TRBV11-2 and TRBJ1-1, with 9 nucleotides matching TRBD1. Germline CDR1 SGHAT, CDR2 FQNNGV. V gave up 5 bases and J gave up 4 bases; unmatched junction bases: 5. The CDR3 contains 14 residues.